Presented here are 19 T cell receptor beta chains from one specimen sequenced in a study of blood T cell repertoires in COVID-19 (dated by TCRdb to 2019 to 2021). The library was built by means of the immunoSEQ multiplex PCR assay. Entries here come from immuneACCESS through TCRdb and include only in-frame sequences with V and J called. Some clones fail to appear in such tables; in the studies checked, an unresolved V gene covers under half of the shortfall, and the cause of the remainder is unknown. The sample contains approximately 300,000 clones, around 81% of them found a single time. Jointly, the top ten make up roughly 14% of the sample. The sequencing input was peripheral blood. These receptors were taken from a person aged 65 to 85 with COVID-19, enrolled during active disease.

The chain uses TRBV28 and TRBJ2-6; tentative D call: TRBD2 (6 bases). V shed 10 bases and J shed 0 bases, with 16 bases lying between them. The CDR3 has 16 amino acids. Germline values: CDR1 MDHEN, CDR2 SYDVKM. The CDR3 coding sequence is TGTGCCATAGCACAGGACGGGAGCTCTGGGGCCAACGTCCTGACTTTC. Translation gives CAIAQDGSSGANVLTF.

The chain joins TRBV19 to TRBJ2-5; no clear D gene. Germline lookup yields CDR1 LNHDA and CDR2 SQIVND (reference sequence). The V end lost 3 bases, the J end lost 0 bases, and 11 bases lay between the germline ends. The length of the CDR3 is 15 residues. In DNA, the CDR3 is TGTGCCAGTAGTATCGGCGGTTCGTACCAAGAGACCCAGTACTTC. It yields the protein CASSIGGSYQETQYF.

The chain has TRBV9 and TRBJ2-2; 16 bases line up with TRBD2. Losses at the gene ends were 7 bases for V and 11 bases for J; bases not matched to a gene: 8. The V gene's germline CDR1 is SGDLS and CDR2 YYNGEE. The CDR3 length is 15 residues. The DNA for the CDR3 is TGTGCCAGCTCCGGGACTAGCGGGGGGGATCGAGAGCTGTTTTTT. It yields the protein CASSGTSGGDRELFF.

The chain couples TRBV28 to TRBJ2-7, with D possibly being TRBD2 (6 bases). With 6 bases removed from V and 2 bases from J, the gap between germline ends came to 14 bases. Germline-derived CDR1 and CDR2 are MDHEN and SYDVKM. This CDR3 spans 14 amino acids. The CDR3 DNA reads TGTGCCAGCAGGGAGATGGGGAGGACCTACGAGCAGTACTTC. Amino acid sequence: CASREMGRTYEQYF.

The gene calls are TRBV6-6 and TRBJ1-5; the D gene is possibly TRBD1 (6 bases). Germline CDR1 reads MNHNY; CDR2 reads SVGAGI (reference sequence). The CDR3 is 15 amino acids. V was cut by 4 bases and J by 6 bases, with 16 bases left in between. CDR3 loop: CASSLRTDGVQPQHF. The CDR3 bases are TGTGCCAGCAGTTTACGGACAGATGGGGTTCAGCCCCAGCATTTT.

V is TRBV4-2 and J is TRBJ1-3, with D unresolved. This CDR3 has 16 amino acids. Trimming cost V 0 bases and J 0 bases, with 9 bases left between them. The V gene's germline CDR1 is LGHNA and CDR2 YNFKEQ. CDR3 loop: CASSQDPGYSGNTIYF. The DNA for the CDR3 is TGTGCCAGCAGCCAAGATCCGGGTTACTCTGGAAACACCATATATTTT.

The chain carries TRBV7-2 and TRBJ2-5; D might be TRBD1 (6 bases). The V gene lost 3 bases and the J gene lost 4 bases, with 15 bases spanning the gap. The germline gives CDR1 SGHTA, CDR2 FQGNSA. This CDR3 is 15 amino acids long. The CDR3 loop is CASSFDRGRLETQYF. CDR3 in DNA: TGTGCCAGCAGCTTCGATAGGGGGAGACTAGAGACCCAGTACTTC.

The chain links TRBV5-5 to TRBJ2-7; TRBD2 matches 12 bases. The CDR3 extends over 14 amino acids. In germline, CDR1 is SGHKS, CDR2 YYEKEE (reference sequence). V lost 4 bases and J lost 2; bases outside the gene matches: 1. CDR3 sequence (DNA): TGTGCCAGCAGCAGACTAGCGGGAGCCTACGAGCAGTACTTC. This encodes CASSRLAGAYEQYF.

The chain couples TRBV7-2 to TRBJ2-7; D gene uncertain. Germline V gene data show CDR1 as SGHTA and CDR2 as FQGNSA. Trimming took 5 bases from V and 6 from J, leaving 11 bases between them. The CDR3 is 12 amino acids. CDR3 sequence (DNA): TGTGCCAGCAGCCCAGAAGTGGCCGAGCAGTACTTC. Encoded protein: CASSPEVAEQYF. Complete variable domain (other parts from reference TRBV7-2 and TRBJ2-7): GAGVSQSPSNKVTEKGKDVELRCDPISGHTALYWYRQSLGQGLEFLIYFQGNSAPDKSGLPSDRFSAERTGGSVSTLTIQRTQQEDSAVYLCASSPEVAEQYFGPGTRLTVT.

The V call is TRBV6-1, the J call TRBJ1-2; D gene ambiguous. The length of the CDR3 is 17 residues. Deletions cut 1 base from V and 4 bases from J, with 19 bases between. The germline gives CDR1 MNHNS, CDR2 SASEGT. CDR3 amino acids: CASSEEGGGALLYGYTF. The DNA for the CDR3 is TGTGCCAGCAGTGAAGAGGGAGGCGGAGCACTACTCTATGGCTACACCTTC.

The chain recombines TRBV18 with TRBJ1-6; D uncertain. From germline, CDR1 is KGHSH and CDR2 LQKENI. Trimming left V 3 bases short and J 0 bases short, with 6 bases between. The CDR3 contains 15 residues. The CDR3 region is CASSPGDSYNSPLHF. The CDR3 DNA follows: TGTGCCAGCTCACCCGGGGACTCCTATAATTCACCCCTCCACTTT.

This sequence joins TRBV7-2 and TRBJ1-1; weak D call: TRBD1 (5 bases). This CDR3 comprises 15 residues. Trimming removed 3 bases at V and 2 bases at J, with 13 bases between. Germline assignment: CDR1 SGHTA and CDR2 FQGNSA. CDR3 in DNA: TGTGCCAGCAGCTTGCTCCAGGGAGGAAACACTGAAGCTTTCTTT. Translation gives CASSLLQGGNTEAFF.

V is TRBV6-6 and J is TRBJ2-2, with 7 nucleotides matching TRBD1. This CDR3 is built from 15 residues. Trimming took 6 bases from V and 1 from J; bases not matched to a gene: 5. From germline, CDR1 is MNHNY and CDR2 SVGAGI (reference sequence). CDR3 residues: CASRLGQENTGELFF. The CDR3 bases are TGTGCCAGCAGACTCGGACAGGAGAACACCGGGGAGCTGTTTTTT.

The genes are TRBV11-3 and TRBJ1-5; D is perhaps TRBD1 (6 bases). V shed 5 bases and J shed 0 bases, with 23 bases lying between them. This CDR3 spans 19 amino acids. Germline CDR1 and CDR2: SGHNT and YENEEA. The CDR3 spells CASSQRGEGRAYSNQPQHF. The CDR3 DNA reads TGTGCCAGCAGCCAAAGGGGGGAGGGTAGGGCGTATAGCAATCAGCCCCAGCATTTT. The variable domain in full, completed from reference TRBV11-3 and TRBJ1-5, reads EAGVVQSPRYKIIEKKQPVAFWCNPISGHNTLYWYLQNLGQGPELLIRYENEEAVDDSQLPKDRFSAERLKGVDSTLKIQPAELGDSAVYLCASSQRGEGRAYSNQPQHFGDGTRLSIL.

J is TRBJ1-5 and V is TRBV7-2; D call uncertain. Between the trimmed V and J ends, which lost 5 bases and 6 bases, there was a span of 11 bases. There are 13 residues in the CDR3. Per the germline V gene, CDR1 is SGHTA and CDR2 is FQGNSA. The CDR3 DNA sequence: TGTGCCAGCAGCCTAACCTTAACTCAGCCCCAGCATTTT. This gives the protein CASSLTLTQPQHF. Using reference TRBV7-2 and TRBJ1-5 for the parts outside the CDR3, the full variable domain is GAGVSQSPSNKVTEKGKDVELRCDPISGHTALYWYRQSLGQGLEFLIYFQGNSAPDKSGLPSDRFSAERTGGSVSTLTIQRTQQEDSAVYLCASSLTLTQPQHFGDGTRLSIL.

The rearrangement links TRBV7-3 to TRBJ2-3; D perhaps matches TRBD2 (5 bases). Trimming pared 4 bases from V and 7 bases from J, leaving 21 bases between. The CDR3 has 16 amino acids. Germline CDR1 reads SGHTA; CDR2 reads FQGTGA. The CDR3 region is CASSSSSGPLGNTQYF. Here the CDR3 DNA reads TGTGCCAGCAGCTCCTCCAGCGGCCCCCTGGGGAATACGCAGTATTTT. The whole variable domain, filled in from reference TRBV7-3 and TRBJ2-3, reads GAGVSQTPSNKVTEKGKYVELRCDPISGHTALYWYRQSLGQGPEFLIYFQGTGAADDSGLPNDRFFAVRPEGSVSTLKIQRTERGDSAVYLCASSSSSGPLGNTQYFGPGTRLTVL.

The chain has TRBV6-5 and TRBJ2-7; 8 bases are shared with TRBD1. CDR1 and CDR2 (germline): MNHEY, SVGAGI. This CDR3 comprises 12 residues. V was pared by 7 bases and J by 2 bases, with 1 base of the junction left unmatched. CDR3 loop: CASTTGAYEQYF. The CDR3 bases are TGTGCCAGCACGACAGGGGCCTACGAGCAGTACTTC.

As to this clone: A read error may explain this, as a much larger clone is one base away. The same CDR3 is also encoded by other DNA sequences in this sample. The J gene is TRBJ1-1, the V gene TRBV7-2, with TRBD1 as a possible D gene (5 bases). Germline values: CDR1 SGHTA, CDR2 FQGNSA. The CDR3 spans 13 residues. The V gene lost 3 bases and the J gene lost 1 base, with 6 bases spanning the gap. CDR3 residues: CASSLTENTEAFF. Written as DNA, the CDR3 is TGTGCCAGCAGCTTGACAGAGAACACTGAAGCTTTCTTT.

The genes are TRBV27 and TRBJ2-1; TRBD2 matches 7 bases. The CDR3 is 16 amino acids. Germline CDR1 is MNHEY and CDR2 is SMNVEV (reference sequence). V trimming: 0 bases; J trimming: 5 bases; junction bases outside the gene matches: 7. The CDR3 DNA reads TGTGCCAGCAGTTTATCTACGACTAGCCTGAACAATGAGCAGTTCTTC. Amino acid sequence: CASSLSTTSLNNEQFF.